Listed below are T cell receptor beta chains from one sample, sequenced in a study of T cells in Graves' hyperthyroidism and ophthalmopathy. TCRdb fed the multiplex PCR reads into MiXCR, producing one record per CDR3 protein. The table lists approximately 350,000 distinct CDR3 sequences, around 15% of them singletons. The specimen sequenced was blood. Receptor source: a woman aged 55-70 years with Graves' ophthalmopathy. Each CDR3 is given with its conserved first and last residue. The order of the fields is V gene, clone size, D gene, J gene, CDR3 DNA, CDR3 protein. D genes are given only for firm matches. The size of a clone is reported for some rows only, either as once, few or many, or as a class for expanded clones.

>TRBV20-1|.|.|TRBJ2-1
TGCAGTGCTAGAGAGGAGGTCTCCTACAATGAGCAGTTCTTC
CSAREEVSYNEQFF
>TRBV11-2|many|.|TRBJ2-1
TGTGCCAGCAGCTTAGATTTGTGGTTGGGTACGACCAAAAATGAGCAGTTCTTC
CASSLDLWLGTTKNEQFF
>TRBV7-2|few|.|TRBJ2-7
TGTGCCAGCAGCTTAGACTCCCCCTACGAGCAGTACTTC
CASSLDSPYEQYF
>TRBV3-1|many|TRBD2|TRBJ2-1
TGTGCCAGCAGCCAAGTTTGGCGGGAGGGAGGCAATGAGCAGTTCTTC
CASSQVWREGGNEQFF
>TRBV10-3|.|.|TRBJ2-7
TGTGCCATCAGGGACATTGTCTACGAGCAGTACTTC
CAIRDIVYEQYF
>TRBV5-6|.|.|TRBJ1-4
TGTGCCAGCAGCGCTTGGATCAGGACAGTAAATGAAAAACTGTTTTTT
CASSAWIRTVNEKLFF
>TRBV5-1|many|TRBD1|TRBJ1-1
TGCGCCAGCAGCTTGAGGGGACAGGAGAACACTGAAGCTTTCTTT
CASSLRGQENTEAFF
>TRBV5-6|many|.|TRBJ1-5
TGTGCCAGCAGCTCGAGGACACAAGGCCAGCATTTT
CASSSRTQGQHF
>TRBV5-1|.|.|TRBJ1-1
TGCGCCAGCAGCGAACAGGGTCCAAACACTGAAGCTTTCTTT
CASSEQGPNTEAFF
>TRBV6-1|many|.|TRBJ2-1
TGTGCCAGCAGTGATCTCAATGAGCAGTTCTTC
CASSDLNEQFF
>TRBV7-6|few|TRBD1|TRBJ1-2
TGTGCCAGCACTTCTCAAATTCCAGGGGGCCTCGGCTATGGCTACACCTTC
CASTSQIPGGLGYGYTF
>TRBV6-2/TRBV6-3|.|.|TRBJ2-2
TGTGCCAGCAGTTACTCCGGTGGTAATGGGGAGCTGTTTTTT
CASSYSGGNGELFF
>TRBV28|many|TRBD2|TRBJ2-3
TGTGCCAGCAGCTCCCCGCCCGGGACTAGCTGGACAGATACGCAGTATTTT
CASSSPPGTSWTDTQYF
>TRBV29-1|many|TRBD1|TRBJ2-7
TGCAGCGTGGGGACAGGTTCTACCGAGCAGTACTTC
CSVGTGSTEQYF
>TRBV10-1|.|TRBD2|TRBJ2-1
TGCGCCAGCAGTGAGGAGCGGGGCCTGGGGGAGCAGTTCTTC
CASSEERGLGEQFF
>TRBV11-2|many|.|TRBJ2-7
TGTGCCAGCAGCTTCCCAGGGACCTACGAGCAGTACTTC
CASSFPGTYEQYF
>TRBV3-1|many|TRBD1|TRBJ2-5
TGTGCCAGCAGCCGGCAGGGGGCCGAGACCCAGTACTTC
CASSRQGAETQYF
>TRBV9|.|.|TRBJ2-1
TGTGCCAGCAGCGCCCTAGGGGGTTTTTACAATGAGCAGTTCTTC
CASSALGGFYNEQFF
>TRBV19|few|.|TRBJ1-4
TGTGCCAGTAGTATAGACCGACAGACTAATGAAAAACTGTTTTTT
CASSIDRQTNEKLFF
>TRBV30|many|TRBD2|TRBJ2-7
TGTGCCTGGATTAGCGGGAGGTACGAGCAGTACTTC
CAWISGRYEQYF
>TRBV27|many|.|TRBJ2-1
TGTGCCAGCAGCCGCAGGGGGGGGGACAATGAGCAGTTCTTC
CASSRRGGDNEQFF
>TRBV7-9|many|.|TRBJ2-1
TGTGCCAGCAGCTTAGTAGCCCCATACAATGAGCAGTTCTTC
CASSLVAPYNEQFF
>TRBV20-1|.|TRBD2|TRBJ2-3
TGCAGTGCTAGAACAAGCGGGAGGGCTTTAGATACGCAGTATTTT
CSARTSGRALDTQYF
>TRBV12-3/TRBV12-4|many|TRBD1|TRBJ1-1
TGTGCCAGCAGTCTGGGACAGGCCCCTACTGAAGCTTTCTTT
CASSLGQAPTEAFF
>TRBV5-1|few|.|TRBJ2-5
TGCGCCAGCAGCTTGGCCGGCTCCAGAGTAGAGACCCAGTACTTC
CASSLAGSRVETQYF
>TRBV28|.|TRBD2|TRBJ2-7
TGTGCCAGCAGTCGACTAGCCCTTGGGGAGCAGTACTTC
CASSRLALGEQYF
>TRBV20-1|many|.|TRBJ2-1
TGCAGTGCTCCGAGGACGGTCTCCTACAATGAGCAGTTCTTC
CSAPRTVSYNEQFF
>TRBV27|few|.|TRBJ1-2
TGTGCCAGCAGGGACCATGCTAACTATGGCTACATCTTC
CASRDHANYGYIF
>TRBV4-2|.|TRBD2|TRBJ2-1
TGTGCCAGCAGCCAAGTAGGTAGCGGGAGAATATCCAATGAGCAGTTCTTC
CASSQVGSGRISNEQFF
>TRBV30|many|.|TRBJ2-2
TGTGCCTGGAGTCCGGGAGCGAGCGGAGGGAACACCGGGGAGCTGTTTTTT
CAWSPGASGGNTGELFF
>TRBV5-1|many|.|TRBJ2-2
TGCGCCAGCAGCTTCGGGGGGCAGAACACCGGGGAGCTGTTTTTT
CASSFGGQNTGELFF
>TRBV5-1|many|.|TRBJ2-7
TGCGCCAGCAGCTTGGGTCAGGAATACTACGAGCAGTACTTC
CASSLGQEYYEQYF
>TRBV2|many|.|TRBJ2-2
TGTGCCAGCAGTGACAGCCTGAACACCGGGGAGCTGTTTTTT
CASSDSLNTGELFF
>TRBV12-3/TRBV12-4|.|TRBD1|TRBJ1-1
TGTGCCAGCAGTGGGGGGACAGGGGGCGCTACTGAAGCTTTCTTT
CASSGGTGGATEAFF
>TRBV18|many|TRBD1|TRBJ2-1
TGTGCCAGCTCATCTCGACAGGGGGGGTACAATGAGCAGTTCTTC
CASSSRQGGYNEQFF
>TRBV18|many|TRBD2|TRBJ2-5
TGTGCCAGCTCAGAACCGGGACTAGGGCAAGAGACCCAGTACTTC
CASSEPGLGQETQYF
>TRBV20-1|few|.|TRBJ2-2
TGCAGTGCTAGAGAACCCTCGGATAGGGAGCTGTTTTTT
CSAREPSDRELFF
>TRBV24-1|few|TRBD2|TRBJ2-2
TGTGCCACCAGTTCTAGCGGGAGTCCCACCGGGGAGCTGTTTTTT
CATSSSGSPTGELFF
>TRBV7-9|few|.|TRBJ1-1
TGTGCCAGCAGCTTAGGAGGTGCTCCTGAAGCTTTCTTT
CASSLGGAPEAFF
>TRBV6-5|many|.|TRBJ2-3
TGTGCCAGCAGTTACTCCACGGCCGGGACGCAGTATTTT
CASSYSTAGTQYF
>TRBV25-1|.|.|TRBJ1-4
TGTGCCAGCAGTGAACTTGGAGGATATGGTGAAAAACTGTTTTTT
CASSELGGYGEKLFF
>TRBV12-3/TRBV12-4|.|.|TRBJ2-3
TGTGCCAGCACCGAGCGGATTACCACAGATACGCAGTATTTT
CASTERITTDTQYF
>TRBV25-1|.|.|TRBJ1-6
TGTGCCAGCACAGGGACGGTTTTTTCACCCCTCCACTTT
CASTGTVFSPLHF
>TRBV4-1|once|.|TRBJ2-7
TGCGCCAGCAGCCAAGAGGGGACTTCCTACGAGCAGTACTTC
CASSQEGTSYEQYF
>TRBV3-1|many|TRBD1|TRBJ1-1
TGTGCCAGCAGCCGACGGACAGGGGGCGGGAACACTGAAGCTTTCTTT
CASSRRTGGGNTEAFF
>TRBV6-2/TRBV6-3|.|.|TRBJ2-5
TGTGCCAGCAGTTACGGGTTCTGGCGGGATGGGGAGACCCAGTACTTC
CASSYGFWRDGETQYF
>TRBV3-1|many|.|TRBJ2-1
TGTGCCAGCAGCCAAGGTAACAATGAGCAGTTCTTC
CASSQGNNEQFF
>TRBV6-2/TRBV6-3|few|.|TRBJ2-7
TGTGCCAGCAGTTACCCGAATGTTGCGGGGACACACGAGCAGTACTTC
CASSYPNVAGTHEQYF
>TRBV6-5|.|TRBD2|TRBJ2-7
TGTGCCAGCAGTTACAGCGGGGACCGCGGACCCGTCTCCTACGAGCAGTACTTC
CASSYSGDRGPVSYEQYF
>TRBV28|.|TRBD1|TRBJ2-5
TGTGCCAGCAGCACTATCGGACAGGGGGCGGAGACCCAGTACTTC
CASSTIGQGAETQYF
>TRBV3-1|many|TRBD2|TRBJ2-7
TGTGCCAGCAGCCAACGGACTAGCTCGTACGAGCAGTACTTC
CASSQRTSSYEQYF
>TRBV19|many|.|TRBJ2-5
TGTGCCAGCCACCGGGACGGGCAGTACCAAGAGACCCAGTACTTC
CASHRDGQYQETQYF
>TRBV10-1|.|TRBD1|TRBJ2-2
TGCGCCAGAGCGTGGGGACAGGGGACGAACACCGGGGAGCTGTTTTTT
CARAWGQGTNTGELFF